This passage covers 19 T cell receptor beta chains from one sample sequenced in a study of CD8 T cells in Susac syndrome. An amount of RNA that ranged from about 0.45 to 1 ug was reverse transcribed with random hexamers. TCRdb independently ran MiXCR on the immunoSEQ multiplex PCR reads; one entry per CDR3 protein. This repertoire shows 400,000 to 550,000 distinct CDR3 sequences, around 85% found once; its top ten account for 0.12%. The source material was CD8+ T cells from PBMCs. The receptor source for this set is a human donor with multiple sclerosis.

The CDR3 region is CASTYKGEQYF. The CDR3 bases are TGTGCCAGCACCTACAAGGGGGAGCAGTACTTC. The rearrangement links TRBV6-5 to TRBJ2-7, with D possibly TRBD1 on 5 matching bases. The germline V gene has CDR1 MNHEY and CDR2 SVGAGI. The CDR3 contains 11 residues. The V and J ends lost 7 bases and 7 bases respectively, with 11 bases between them.

The J gene is TRBJ2-3, the V gene TRBV7-3; no clear D gene. The germline V gene encodes CDR1 SGHTA and CDR2 FQGTGA. This CDR3 contains 13 residues. Deletions cut 5 bases from V and 4 bases from J, with 10 bases between. The CDR3 DNA reads TGTGCCAGCAGCCAATGGGCGTCAGATACGCAGTATTTT. Translated, it gives CASSQWASDTQYF. Full variable domain (outside the CDR3, taken from reference TRBV7-3 and TRBJ2-3): GAGVSQTPSNKVTEKGKYVELRCDPISGHTALYWYRQSLGQGPEFLIYFQGTGAADDSGLPNDRFFAVRPEGSVSTLKIQRTERGDSAVYLCASSQWASDTQYFGPGTRLTVL.

The chain employs TRBV28 and TRBJ2-5; either TRBD1 or TRBD2 may supply D (5 bases each). The CDR3 length is 15 residues. V lost 2 bases and J lost 6, with 16 bases in between. The germline V gene has CDR1 MDHEN and CDR2 SYDVKM. This chain's CDR3 is CASSLGTRFLKTQYF. CDR3 in DNA: TGTGCCAGCAGTTTAGGGACCAGGTTCTTGAAGACCCAGTACTTC.

The chain links TRBV29-1 to TRBJ1-1; no definite D call. The CDR3 is 15 amino acids. Per germline, CDR1 SQVTM and CDR2 ANQGSEA. Trimming removed 3 bases from V and 10 bases from J, with 24 bases in between. CDR3 nucleotides: TGCAGCGTTGAGGCATACGGGGTAACGGAACTTCGAGCTTTCTTT. This encodes CSVEAYGVTELRAFF.

The V gene is TRBV29-1, the J gene TRBJ1-2; 7 bases are a match to TRBD1. Trimming cost V 4 bases and J 3 bases; bases outside gene matches: 5. Germline V gene data show CDR1 as SQVTM and CDR2 as ANQGSEA. The CDR3 totals 13 residues. The DNA of the CDR3 is TGCAGCGTTGTGGGAGGGGGCGACTATGGCTACACCTTC. Amino acids: CSVVGGGDYGYTF. The whole variable domain, filled in from reference TRBV29-1 and TRBJ1-2, reads SAVISQKPSRDICQRGTSLTIQCQVDSQVTMMFWYRQQPGQSLTLIATANQGSEATYESGFVIDKFPISRPNLTFSTLTVSNMSPEDSSIYLCSVVGGGDYGYTFGSGTRLTVV.

The V and J genes are TRBV7-2 and TRBJ2-3; D is uncertain. The CDR3 length is 12 residues. From germline, CDR1 is SGHTA and CDR2 FQGNSA. The germline V and J ends were trimmed by 5 bases and 0 bases, with 3 bases remaining between them. The CDR3 DNA sequence: TGTGCCAGCAGCACTAGCACAGATACGCAGTATTTT. It is translated as CASSTSTDTQYF.

The chain combines TRBV6-6 with TRBJ2-3; TRBD2 agrees at 9 bases. J was trimmed by 4 bases and V by 5 bases; bases with no gene match: 10. Germline V lookup: CDR1 MNHNY, CDR2 SVGAGI (reference sequence). The CDR3 runs to 16 residues. CDR3 coding DNA: TGTGCCAGCAGTAAAATAGCGGGAGACATCCCAGATACGCAGTATTTT. Amino acid sequence: CASSKIAGDIPDTQYF.

The CDR3 DNA reads TGTGCCAGCAGTTTTCCGGGCTCTGGGGCCAACGTCCTGACTTTC. Translation gives CASSFPGSGANVLTF. This chain joins TRBV12-3 or TRBV12-4 and TRBJ2-6, with D unresolved. Trimming pared 3 bases from V and 0 bases from J, leaving 6 bases between. The CDR3 is 15 residues long.

The V gene is TRBV20-1, the J gene TRBJ1-5; D ambiguous. Germline V lookup: CDR1 DFQATT, CDR2 SNEGSKA (reference sequence). The CDR3 length is 13 residues. The V end lost 2 bases, the J end lost 3 bases, and 8 bases lay between the germline ends. CDR3 DNA: TGCAGTGCTAGACGCGGGTTCAATCAGCCCCAGCATTTT. It is translated as CSARRGFNQPQHF.

This chain connects TRBV6-2 or TRBV6-3 to TRBJ2-1; 13 bases agree with TRBD2. V shed 0 bases, J shed 7 bases, and the junction held 3 bases outside the gene matches. The length of the CDR3 is 16 residues. CDR1 and CDR2 from the germline V gene are MNHEY and SVGEGT. The CDR3 reads CASSYSGTSGTNEQFF. The DNA of the CDR3 is TGTGCCAGCAGTTACTCGGGGACTAGCGGGACTAATGAGCAGTTCTTC.

The chain links TRBV6-5 to TRBJ2-1, with D possibly matching TRBD2 (6 bases). The CDR3 consists of 16 residues. In germline, CDR1 is MNHEY, CDR2 SVGAGI. V was clipped by 0 bases and J by 4 bases, with 13 bases between them. The CDR3 sequence: CASSYSAGYTYNEQFF. CDR3 sequence (DNA): TGTGCCAGCAGTTACTCAGCGGGCTATACATACAATGAGCAGTTCTTC.

This clonotype was recorded a few times. The V and J genes are TRBV28 and TRBJ2-4; weak D call: TRBD1 (7 bases). The CDR3 runs to 18 residues. Germline loops: CDR1 MDHEN, CDR2 SYDVKM. The ends were cut back, 3 bases at V and 2 bases at J, with 20 bases in the middle. The CDR3 reads CASSLTTYRGGTKNIQYF. In DNA, the CDR3 is TGTGCCAGCAGTTTGACGACCTACAGGGGAGGAACCAAAAACATTCAGTACTTC.

The chain joins TRBV10-3 to TRBJ2-1; the match to TRBD2 covers 9 bases. CDR3 length: 14 residues. The germline V gene encodes CDR1 ENHRY and CDR2 SYGVKD. V lost 6 bases, J lost 8 bases, and 8 bases stayed unmatched. As DNA, the CDR3 is TGTGCCATCAGCCCCGGGACTAGCCCCTATGAGCAGTTCTTC. It encodes CAISPGTSPYEQFF.

The V and J genes are TRBV6-5 and TRBJ1-3, with 7 nucleotides matching TRBD1. The V gene end was trimmed by 4 bases and the J gene end by 2 bases; junction bases not matched to a gene: 11. The CDR3 has 17 amino acids. Germline V gives CDR1 MNHEY, CDR2 SVGAGI. The CDR3 loop reads CASSFQTGLGPGNTIYF. The DNA for the CDR3 is TGTGCCAGCAGTTTCCAGACAGGGCTGGGGCCTGGAAACACCATATATTTT.

The gene calls are TRBV6-1 and TRBJ2-5; TRBD1 matches 8 bases. The CDR3 has 16 residues. CDR1 is MNHNS, CDR2 SASEGT, per germline. Germline trimming cut 2 bases from V and 5 bases from J; bases unmatched to any gene: 10. The DNA for the CDR3 is TGTGCCAGCAGTGAATGGCCTCAGGGGGCCGAGGAGACCCAGTACTTC. This gives the protein CASSEWPQGAEETQYF.

This rearrangement joins TRBV30 to TRBJ2-5; D gene unclear. V shed 0 bases and J shed 4 bases, with 18 bases lying between them. The CDR3 loop spans 16 amino acids. The germline CDR1 and CDR2 sequences are GTSNPN and SVGIG (reference sequence). DNA for the CDR3: TGTGCCTGGAGTGTAATTACGCAGGCGGACGGAGAGACCCAGTACTTC. Translated, it gives CAWSVITQADGETQYF.

The chain combines TRBV5-4 with TRBJ1-2, with D unclear. This CDR3 has 15 residues. Trimming pared 0 bases from V and 2 bases from J, leaving 11 bases between. From germline, CDR1 is SGHNT and CDR2 YYREEE (reference sequence). The CDR3 DNA reads as TGTGCCAGCAGCTTGGTTTCGGTAGGGAACTATGGCTACACCTTC. Its protein product is CASSLVSVGNYGYTF.

The V gene is TRBV20-1, the J gene TRBJ2-5; TRBD2 is a possible D gene (5 bases). Germline V gene data show CDR1 as DFQATT and CDR2 as SNEGSKA (reference sequence). The CDR3 spans 15 residues. Trimming removed 2 bases from V and 4 bases from J, with 17 bases in between. CDR3 sequence reads: CSARLWLAASETQYF. The CDR3 DNA reads as TGCAGTGCTAGACTTTGGCTAGCTGCATCAGAGACCCAGTACTTC.

The CDR3 DNA follows: TGTGCCTGGAGTGCAGGGTGGACTGAAGCTTTCTTT. Its translation: CAWSAGWTEAFF. The gene calls are TRBV30 and TRBJ1-1; TRBD1 is a possible D gene (5 bases). The CDR3 totals 12 residues. Germline CDR1 is GTSNPN and CDR2 is SVGIG (reference sequence). Deletions cut 1 base from V and 5 bases from J, with 8 bases between.